The rows below give T cell receptor beta chains drawn from one sample of a study of cytomegalovirus exposure and HLA in healthy donors. Libraries were prepared by immunoSEQ multiplex PCR; TCRdb keeps only in-frame clonotypes and omits some of them. The sample lists 150,000 to 200,000 clones; roughly 85% were seen once. The specimen was PBMCs. All receptors derive from a woman aged 45-65 years in good health and CMV-seronegative. The CDR3 runs from the conserved cysteine through the conserved F or W. The order of the fields is V gene, D gene, clone size, J gene, CDR3 DNA, CDR3 protein. A D gene is named only where the DNA matches it firmly. For some rows the clone size is stated as once, few or many, or as a class when expanded; others skip it.

>TRBV19|.|.|TRBJ2-5
TGTGCCAGTACCCCAGCGTACAGGATGGGGGAGACCCAGTACTTC
CASTPAYRMGETQYF
>TRBV4-1|TRBD2|.|TRBJ2-1
TGCGCCAGCAGCCAAGTCGGACTAGCGGGAGTGCATGAGCAGTTCTTC
CASSQVGLAGVHEQFF
>TRBV7-2|TRBD2|.|TRBJ2-7
TGTGCCAGCAGCTTAGCTCCCGGGACTAGCGGGAGGCTCTCCTACGAGCAGTACTTC
CASSLAPGTSGRLSYEQYF
>TRBV19|TRBD1|few|TRBJ2-7
TGTGCCAGTGCCCCGAGACAGGGGTTCCACGAGCAGTACTTC
CASAPRQGFHEQYF
>TRBV5-1|.|.|TRBJ2-2
TGCGCCAGCAGCTTGATCGCGCCTAACACCGGGGAGCTGTTTTTT
CASSLIAPNTGELFF
>TRBV6-5|.|.|TRBJ1-5
TGTGCCAGCAGTGGGGGCCGGGGCTTGCATCAGCCCCAGCATTTT
CASSGGRGLHQPQHF
>TRBV7-2|TRBD2|.|TRBJ2-1
TGTGCCAGCAGCTTCACTAGCGGGAGTAATGAGCAGTTCTTC
CASSFTSGSNEQFF
>TRBV7-2|.|.|TRBJ2-1
TGTGCCAGCAACAAGGACAGAGCCTCAGGCAATGAGCAGTTCTTC
CASNKDRASGNEQFF
>TRBV4-3|TRBD2|.|TRBJ2-6
TGCGCCAGCAGCCAAGCCCCTAGCGGGAGTGGTGGGGCCAACGTCCTGACTTTC
CASSQAPSGSGGANVLTF
>TRBV6-4|TRBD2|once|TRBJ2-1
TGTGCCAGCAGTGACTCCTTAAAAGCGGGAGGGCCCGTATATGAGCAGTTCTTC
CASSDSLKAGGPVYEQFF
>TRBV19|.|.|TRBJ2-7
TGTGCCAGTATTAGGAGGGGAGAGGTCTACGAGCAGTACTTC
CASIRRGEVYEQYF
>TRBV30|.|.|TRBJ2-2
TGTGCCTGGAACAAGGGGACACGCTACACCGGGGAGCTGTTTTTT
CAWNKGTRYTGELFF
>TRBV7-2|.|.|TRBJ2-2
TGTGCCAGCAGCTCAGGGGGGACCCGGAACACCGGGGAGCTGTTTTTT
CASSSGGTRNTGELFF
>TRBV6-4|.|.|TRBJ1-1
TGTGCCAGCAGTGTGGGAGATAACACTGAAGCTTTCTTT
CASSVGDNTEAFF
>TRBV7-2|.|.|TRBJ1-2
TGTGCCAGCAGCTTAAATCGAGGTGTTCCAGATGGCTACACCTTC
CASSLNRGVPDGYTF
>TRBV18|TRBD1|.|TRBJ1-6
TGTGCCAGCTCGCGTGACAGGGGGCTAGTAGGTTCACCCCTCCACTTT
CASSRDRGLVGSPLHF
>TRBV5-1|.|.|TRBJ1-2
TGCGCCAGCGCAGGTCTTCACTATGGCTACACCTTC
CASAGLHYGYTF
>TRBV7-2|TRBD2|few|TRBJ2-7
TGTGCCAGCAGCTTAGGAGCGGGAGGGCCTGGGTACGAGCAGTACTTC
CASSLGAGGPGYEQYF
>TRBV18|TRBD1|once|TRBJ1-4
TGTGCCAGCTCCCGTGACAGGGGCCCCAATGAAAAACTGTTTTTT
CASSRDRGPNEKLFF
>TRBV6-5|.|.|TRBJ2-5
TGTGCCAGCAGTTACTCTAAGATCGGGAGAGGGGAGACCCAGTACTTC
CASSYSKIGRGETQYF
>TRBV14|.|.|TRBJ1-1
TGTGCCAGCAGCCAATCAGGGAACACTGAAGCTTTCTTT
CASSQSGNTEAFF
>TRBV19|.|once|TRBJ2-5
TGTGCCAGTAGTATAGGAGTCCAAGAGACCCAGTACTTC
CASSIGVQETQYF
>TRBV15|.|.|TRBJ1-2
TGTGCCACCAGCAGAGGAAGTCGGGAAGGACAGAACTATGGCTACACCTTC
CATSRGSREGQNYGYTF
>TRBV2|TRBD2|.|TRBJ2-1
TGTGCCAGCAAATCTAGCGGGAGGGGAGTGCAGTTCTTC
CASKSSGRGVQFF
>TRBV5-1|TRBD1|.|TRBJ2-7
TGCGCCAGCAGCCCTCGGACAGGGAACTCCTACGAGCAGTACTTC
CASSPRTGNSYEQYF
>TRBV5-1|TRBD1|.|TRBJ2-3
TGCGCCAGCAGCATAGGGGGCGGCACAGATACGCAGTATTTT
CASSIGGGTDTQYF
>TRBV25-1|TRBD2|.|TRBJ2-2
TGTGCCAGCAGTAAGGGACTAGCGGGAGACACCGGGGAGCTGTTTTTT
CASSKGLAGDTGELFF
>TRBV19|TRBD2|few|TRBJ2-3
TGTGCCAGTAGTTTAGCGGGAGGGCCAACAGATACGCAGTATTTT
CASSLAGGPTDTQYF
>TRBV28|TRBD1|.|TRBJ1-1
TGTGCCAGCACCCAGGGGGGAATGAACACTGAAGCTTTCTTT
CASTQGGMNTEAFF
>TRBV29-1|TRBD2|once|TRBJ2-3
TGCAGCGTCAGACTAGCGGAGGGGGTTGATACGCAGTATTTT
CSVRLAEGVDTQYF
>TRBV11-3|.|.|TRBJ2-7
TGTGCCAGCAGCTTAGACGGGACTTCCTACGAGCAGTACTTC
CASSLDGTSYEQYF
>TRBV27|TRBD1|once|TRBJ1-4
TGTGCCACCTCCCCGGGACAGAATGAAAAACTGTTTTTT
CATSPGQNEKLFF
>TRBV7-8|.|.|TRBJ1-4
TGTGCCAGCAGCTTAGCTCAGACAGTTTATGAAAAACTGTTTTTT
CASSLAQTVYEKLFF
>TRBV28|TRBD1|.|TRBJ2-7
TGTGCCAGCAGTTTGGACCCCGGGACAGCAGATTACGAGCAGTACTTC
CASSLDPGTADYEQYF
>TRBV27|.|.|TRBJ2-6
TGTGCCAGCAGTCCGGACTATTTTAGCTCTGGGGCCAACGTCCTGACTTTC
CASSPDYFSSGANVLTF
>TRBV6-7|TRBD1|.|TRBJ2-5
TGTGCCAGCATTCTGACAGGGCCCCAAGAGACCCAGTACTTC
CASILTGPQETQYF
>TRBV7-9|.|.|TRBJ1-1
TGTGCCAGCAGCCCCGGGGTAGCCCGTGAAGCTTTCTTT
CASSPGVAREAFF
>TRBV9|TRBD2|.|TRBJ2-1
TGTGCCAGCAACCCGGGACTAGCGGGAGGGATCCACAATGAGCAGTTCTTC
CASNPGLAGGIHNEQFF
>TRBV19|.|.|TRBJ2-7
TGTGCCAGTAGTATATCCCAGGGGGGATCCTACGAGCAGTACTTC
CASSISQGGSYEQYF
>TRBV28|.|.|TRBJ1-5
TGTGCCAGCAGTTTTCGGGGGGTAGGCAATCAGCCCCAGCATTTT
CASSFRGVGNQPQHF
>TRBV4-1|TRBD2|.|TRBJ2-2
TGCGCCAGCAGCGATGGACTAGCGGAAAACACCGGGGAGCTGTTTTTT
CASSDGLAENTGELFF
>TRBV5-1|TRBD1|.|TRBJ1-2
TGCGCCAGCAGCCTGCCAGGGACAGGGAATGGCTACACCTTC
CASSLPGTGNGYTF